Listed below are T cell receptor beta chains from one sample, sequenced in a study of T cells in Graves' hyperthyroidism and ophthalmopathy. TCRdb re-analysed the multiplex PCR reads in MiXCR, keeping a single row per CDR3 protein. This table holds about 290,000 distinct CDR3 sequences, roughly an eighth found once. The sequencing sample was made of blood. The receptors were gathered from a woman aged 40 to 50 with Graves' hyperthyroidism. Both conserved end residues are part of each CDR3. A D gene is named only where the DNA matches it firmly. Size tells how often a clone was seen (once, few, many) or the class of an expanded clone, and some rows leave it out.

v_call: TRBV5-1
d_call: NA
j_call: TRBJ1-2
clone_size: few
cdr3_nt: TGCGCCAGCAGCGTTGGACCCCGGAATGGCTACACCTTC
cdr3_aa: CASSVGPRNGYTF

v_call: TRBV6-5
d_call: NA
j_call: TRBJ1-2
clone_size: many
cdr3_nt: TGTGCCAGCAGTTACCTGTTTGGGCACGAGGGGGGCTACACCTTC
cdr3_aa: CASSYLFGHEGGYTF

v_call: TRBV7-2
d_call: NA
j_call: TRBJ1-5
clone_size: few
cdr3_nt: TGTGCCAGCAGACCTCAGGGGATCGGGTATCAGCCCCAGCATTTT
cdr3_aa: CASRPQGIGYQPQHF

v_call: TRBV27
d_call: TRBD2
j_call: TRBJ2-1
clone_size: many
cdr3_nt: TGTGCCAGCGGACTAGCGGGACACTCCTACAATGAGCAGTTCTTC
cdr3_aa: CASGLAGHSYNEQFF

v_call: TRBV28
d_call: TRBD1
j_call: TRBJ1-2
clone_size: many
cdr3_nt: TGTGCCAGCAGTCCTCCGGGACAGGGGGCGTCGGTGCGGGGCTACACCTTC
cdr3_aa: CASSPPGQGASVRGYTF

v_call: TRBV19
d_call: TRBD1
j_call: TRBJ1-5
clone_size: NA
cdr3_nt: TGTGCCAGTAGGCCGACAGGGTTCAATCAGCCCCAGCATTTT
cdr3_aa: CASRPTGFNQPQHF

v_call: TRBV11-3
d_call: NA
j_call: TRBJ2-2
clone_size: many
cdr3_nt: TGTGCCAGCAGCCAGGGGGGGGCCACCGGGGAGCTGTTTTTT
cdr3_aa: CASSQGGATGELFF

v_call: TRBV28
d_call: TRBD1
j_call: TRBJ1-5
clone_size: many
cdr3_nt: TGTGCCAGCAGTTCGGGACAGGCGTCATATCAGCCCCAGCATTTT
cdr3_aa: CASSSGQASYQPQHF

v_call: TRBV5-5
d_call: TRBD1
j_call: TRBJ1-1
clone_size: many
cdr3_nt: TGTGCCAGCAGGACAGGGGTCCTCATGAACACTGAAGCTTTCTTT
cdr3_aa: CASRTGVLMNTEAFF

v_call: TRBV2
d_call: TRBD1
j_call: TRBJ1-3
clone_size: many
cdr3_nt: TGTGCCAGCAGGGGACAGATTGGAAACACCATATATTTT
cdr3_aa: CASRGQIGNTIYF

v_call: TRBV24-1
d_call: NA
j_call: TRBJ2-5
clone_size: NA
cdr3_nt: TGTGCCACCAGCGAAGAATGGGAGACCCAGTACTTC
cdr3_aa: CATSEEWETQYF

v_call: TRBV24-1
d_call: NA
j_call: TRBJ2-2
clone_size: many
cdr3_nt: TGTGCCACCAGTGAGACGACCGGGCTTAGTGACACCGGGGAGCTGTTTTTT
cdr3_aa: CATSETTGLSDTGELFF

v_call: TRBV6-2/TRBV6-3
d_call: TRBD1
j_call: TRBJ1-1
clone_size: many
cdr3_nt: TGTGCCAGCAGTTACTCGCAGGGGGCCACTGAAGCTTTCTTT
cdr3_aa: CASSYSQGATEAFF

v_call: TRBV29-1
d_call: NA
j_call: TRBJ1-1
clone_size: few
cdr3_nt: TGCAGCGCCACCTGGCAGGCGAACACTGAAGCTTTCTTT
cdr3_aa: CSATWQANTEAFF

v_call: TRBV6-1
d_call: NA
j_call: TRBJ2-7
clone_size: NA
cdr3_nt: TGTGCCAGCAGTTTCGTCGGCAGCGAGAACTACGAGCAGTACTTC
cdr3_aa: CASSFVGSENYEQYF

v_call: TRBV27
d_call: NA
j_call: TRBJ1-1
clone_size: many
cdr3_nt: TGTGCCAGCAGTATACAACTCGGGACCCCGGGCACTGAAGCTTTCTTT
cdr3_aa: CASSIQLGTPGTEAFF